This T cell receptor (beta chain) was recorded in a study of OX40 agonist ivuxolimab in advanced cancers. General study results and limits: Patients who responded partially at 0.1-3.0 mg/kg showed clonal expansion ranking among the lowest. Average numbers of expanded clones were greater in CD8+ T cells than in CD4+. Certain nonresponders likewise exhibited a low normalized T-cell clonal expansion.

In regard to this clone: The antigen is undetermined.

Trimming pared 4 bases from V and 2 bases from J, leaving 9 bases between. Germline lookup yields CDR1 MNHNS and CDR2 SASEGT. This CDR3 has 15 amino acids. Produced via immunoSEQ multiplex PCR; TCRdb's table is partial and in-frame only. The sample lists tens of thousands of clones; 89% were seen once. The clonotype originates from an adult with an advanced solid tumor such as melanoma, head and neck, liver or kidney cancer. Source: CD4+ or CD8+ T cells sorted from blood, taken in a trial of the OX40 agonist ivuxolimab. The rearrangement links TRBV6-1 to TRBJ2-6, with TRBD2 as a possible D gene (5 bases). This CDR3 reads CASSGGIPGANVLTF. The CDR3 DNA reads TGTGCCAGCAGTGGAGGGATTCCTGGGGCCAACGTCCTGACTTTC.